These 23 T cell receptor beta chains were sequenced from one sample in a study of blood T cell repertoires in COVID-19. The assay was immunoSEQ multiplex PCR, and TCRdb's table has in-frame clones only and misses some. Here the sample spans roughly 500,000 clones, approximately 86% being singletons. The material sequenced was PBMCs or T cells enriched from blood (not recorded which). Source of these receptors: a woman in her sixties who had recovered from COVID-19.

The chain has TRBV2 and TRBJ2-7; 10 bases agree with TRBD1. The CDR3 runs 15 residues. The junction had 7 bases not matched to a gene; V was cut back by 5 bases and J by 3 bases. Germline V lookup: CDR1 SNHLY, CDR2 FYNNEI. The CDR3 DNA is TGTGCCAGCAGTACGACAGGGGGCGTCTTCTACGAGCAGTACTTC. It yields the protein CASSTTGGVFYEQYF.

The chain links TRBV27 to TRBJ1-6; TRBD1 aligns across 9 bases. Unmatched junction bases numbered 16, after V lost 6 bases and J lost 13 bases. Germline V gives CDR1 MNHEY, CDR2 SMNVEV (reference sequence). The CDR3 spans 16 residues. CDR3 DNA sequence: TGTGCCAGCAGCACACAGGGGGCAGGCGGCCCCCGTCCCCTCCACTTT. Translation gives CASSTQGAGGPRPLHF.

This clone was seen a single time. This rearrangement joins TRBV6-5 to TRBJ1-2, with 7 bases aligning to TRBD1. Germline values: CDR1 MNHEY, CDR2 SVGAGI. The CDR3 has 15 residues. With 6 bases clipped from V and 5 bases from J, the junction kept 12 bases outside the gene matches. CDR3 bases: TGTGCCAGCAGAAGAGACAGGGTAATAGAATATGGCTACACCTTC. Its protein is CASRRDRVIEYGYTF.

The chain is built from TRBV5-8 and TRBJ1-5; 8 positions agree with TRBD1. The CDR3 loop spans 13 amino acids. Trimming cost V 4 bases and J 9 bases; bases outside gene matches: 6. From germline, CDR1 is SGHTS and CDR2 YDEGEE. The CDR3 loop is CASSGDRQRPQHF. The CDR3 DNA is TGTGCCAGCAGCGGGGACAGGCAACGGCCCCAGCATTTT.

J is TRBJ1-4 and V is TRBV6-5; 7 bases align to TRBD1. Germline V CDR1 and CDR2: MNHEY, SVGAGI. The CDR3 spans 15 residues. V shed 0 bases and J 8 bases; nucleotides not matched to a gene: 6. CDR3: CASSYSPRGREKLFF. The CDR3 DNA reads as TGTGCCAGCAGTTACTCTCCCAGGGGGAGGGAAAAACTGTTTTTT.

This chain uses TRBV19 with TRBJ2-4; D unclear. Trimming stripped 0 bases from V and 11 bases from J, with 14 bases between. The CDR3 is 14 amino acids. In germline, CDR1 is LNHDA, CDR2 SQIVND (reference sequence). This CDR3 is CASSIDFNGFVQYF. DNA of the CDR3: TGTGCCAGTAGTATAGATTTTAACGGGTTCGTTCAGTACTTC.

For the CDR3, the DNA is TGTGCCAGCAGTCCCGCGGAAGGTAACTATGGCTACACCTTC. Protein product: CASSPAEGNYGYTF. The chain recombines TRBV27 with TRBJ1-2; the D is unclear. Trimming left V 5 bases short and J 1 base short, with 11 bases between. Germline loops: CDR1 MNHEY, CDR2 SMNVEV (reference sequence). The CDR3 has 14 residues.

V and J are TRBV10-2 and TRBJ1-5, with 7 bases aligning to TRBD1. The germline V gene encodes CDR1 WSHSY and CDR2 SAAADI. The CDR3 has 13 amino acids. Trimming at V came to 6 bases and at J to 4 bases, leaving 3 bases not matched to a gene. The CDR3 coding sequence is TGCGCCAGCAGCCCGGGACAGAATCAGCCCCAGCATTTT. It codes for CASSPGQNQPQHF.

V usage is TRBV6-6 and J usage is TRBJ2-7; TRBD1 might be the D (6 bases). CDR3 length: 15 amino acids. The V end was cut by 7 bases, the J end by 5 bases, with 21 bases between. The V gene's germline CDR1 is MNHNY and CDR2 SVGAGI (reference sequence). CDR3 sequence: CASTAGQTISDEQYV. For the CDR3, the DNA is TGTGCCAGCACCGCAGGACAGACCATTTCCGACGAGCAGTACGTC.

The gene calls are TRBV29-1 and TRBJ1-1; D call uncertain. The V gene's germline CDR1 is SQVTM and CDR2 ANQGSEA. Trimming left V 0 bases short and J 2 bases short, with 13 bases between. CDR3 length equals 15 residues. CDR3 sequence (DNA): TGCAGCGTTGAAGATGGTCGTGGCACCAACACTGAAGCTTTCTTT. As protein: CSVEDGRGTNTEAFF.

This chain links TRBV7-2 with TRBJ2-2; D not resolved. The CDR3 totals 14 residues. CDR1 SGHTA and CDR2 FQGNSA come from the germline V gene. V dropped 2 bases and J dropped 5 bases, with 9 bases sitting between them. The CDR3 protein is CASSLSAATGELFF. CDR3 bases: TGTGCCAGCAGCTTATCGGCGGCGACCGGGGAGCTGTTTTTT.

The CDR3 coding sequence is TGTGCCAGCTCACCCTCCGGGACAGAAGATACGCAGTATTTT. This gives the protein CASSPSGTEDTQYF. This chain joins TRBV18 and TRBJ2-3; 7 nucleotides match TRBD1. V trimming: 3 bases; J trimming: 5 bases; junction bases outside the gene matches: 5. Germline V gene sequence: CDR1 KGHSH, CDR2 LQKENI. This CDR3 comprises 14 residues.

This sequence joins TRBV28 and TRBJ1-2; tentative D call: TRBD1 (6 bases). Deletions cut 5 bases from V and 5 bases from J, with 12 bases between. CDR1 and CDR2 from the germline V gene are MDHEN and SYDVKM. CDR3 length: 13 residues. CDR3 sequence: CASSRLTGYGYTF. In DNA form, the CDR3 reads TGTGCCAGCAGTCGGCTTACAGGGTATGGCTACACCTTC.

This rearrangement joins TRBV15 to TRBJ1-2, with TRBD1 matching 8 bases. The V gene end was trimmed by 5 bases and the J gene end by 7 bases; junction bases not matched to a gene: 12. The CDR3 is made up of 15 amino acids. Germline V gives CDR1 LNHNV, CDR2 YYDKDF (reference sequence). The CDR3 bases are TGTGCCACCAGCTCTCGGACAGGGAGGGAGGGTGGCTACACCTTC. Translation: CATSSRTGREGGYTF.

A few counts support this clone. The V gene is TRBV10-2, the J gene TRBJ1-3; D is undetermined. CDR3 length: 14 amino acids. Per germline, CDR1 WSHSY and CDR2 SAAADI. The V end lost 3 bases, the J end lost 0 bases, and 6 bases lay between the germline ends. The CDR3 bases are TGCGCCAGCAGTGATTCGGTCTCTGGAAACACCATATATTTT. This sequence encodes CASSDSVSGNTIYF.

CDR3 DNA: TGTGCCAGCAGCGTAGCTCAGGGGCATGACACTGAAGCTTTCTTT. This gives the protein CASSVAQGHDTEAFF. The genes are TRBV9 and TRBJ1-1; D might be TRBD1 (6 bases). CDR3 length: 15 amino acids. The V gene's germline CDR1 is SGDLS and CDR2 YYNGEE. Trimming left V 0 bases short and J 3 bases short, with 12 bases between. Looking up the rest from reference TRBV9 and TRBJ1-1 gives the full variable domain: DSGVTQTPKHLITATGQRVTLRCSPRSGDLSVYWYQQSLDQGLQFLIQYYNGEERAKGNILERFSAQQFPDLHSELNLSSLELGDSALYFCASSVAQGHDTEAFFGQGTRLTVV.

Concerning this clone: Within the sample, other DNA sequences also encode this same CDR3. The rearrangement joins TRBV5-1 to TRBJ1-1; possible D gene TRBD1, 5 bases. CDR1 SGHRS and CDR2 YFSETQ come from the germline V gene. V was cut by 2 bases and J by 0 bases, with 8 bases left in between. This CDR3 spans 14 amino acids. CDR3 amino acids: CASSFTGLNTEAFF. CDR3 DNA: TGCGCCAGCAGCTTTACAGGTCTGAACACTGAAGCTTTCTTT. Complete variable domain (other parts from reference TRBV5-1 and TRBJ1-1): KAGVTQTPRYLIKTRGQQVTLSCSPISGHRSVSWYQQTPGQGLQFLFEYFSETQRNKGNFPGRFSGRQFSNSRSEMNVSTLELGDSALYLCASSFTGLNTEAFFGQGTRLTVV.

This chain joins TRBV6-6 and TRBJ2-2, with 9 bases aligning to TRBD2. CDR3 length equals 16 residues. Unmatched junction bases numbered 12, after V lost 6 bases and J lost 7 bases. CDR1 and CDR2 from the germline V gene are MNHNY and SVGAGI (reference sequence). CDR3 region: CASRKGAGGLGGELFF. The CDR3 DNA sequence: TGTGCCAGCAGGAAGGGAGCGGGGGGACTTGGCGGGGAGCTGTTTTTT.

This clone has a single count. This chain joins TRBV2 and TRBJ1-2; unclear D gene. Germline V gives CDR1 SNHLY, CDR2 FYNNEI. Trimming stripped 1 base from V and 1 base from J, with 7 bases between. The CDR3 runs 14 residues. The CDR3 DNA is TGTGCCAGCAGTGAAGGGGCAGGTAACTATGGCTACACCTTC. This encodes CASSEGAGNYGYTF. The whole variable domain, filled in from reference TRBV2 and TRBJ1-2, reads EPEVTQTPSHQVTQMGQEVILRCVPISNHLYFYWYRQILGQKVEFLVSFYNNEISEKSEIFDDQFSVERPDGSNFTLKIRSTKLEDSAMYFCASSEGAGNYGYTFGSGTRLTVV.

This clone was seen once. This chain joins TRBV27 and TRBJ1-2; D is possibly TRBD1 (6 bases). The CDR3 runs to 16 residues. Germline V gene lookup returns CDR1 MNHEY and CDR2 SMNVEV (reference sequence). Trimming left V 1 base short and J 6 bases short, with 18 bases between. The chain's CDR3 is CASSLFASWGLNGYTF. CDR3 in DNA: TGTGCCAGCAGTTTATTTGCCTCATGGGGGCTAAATGGCTACACCTTC.

In this sample, this clone turned up once. This chain joins TRBV4-2 and TRBJ1-3; 9 bases match TRBD1. The germline V gene has CDR1 LGHNA and CDR2 YNFKEQ. The CDR3 extends over 15 amino acids. V shed 4 bases and J 4 bases; nucleotides not matched to a gene: 5. CDR3 DNA: TGTGCCAGCAGCCGAGAACAGGGGGCAGGAAACACCATATATTTT. It is translated as CASSREQGAGNTIYF.

The chain recombines TRBV10-1 with TRBJ1-3; 7 nucleotides line up with TRBD1. Germline CDR1 WNHNN, CDR2 SYGVQD (reference sequence). The CDR3 has 17 residues. Trimming took 0 bases from V and 0 from J; bases not matched to a gene: 5. As DNA, the CDR3 is TGCGCCAGCAGTGAGTCTAGAGGGGGCCCCTCTGGAAACACCATATATTTT. Translating gives CASSESRGGPSGNTIYF.

The chain carries TRBV6-5 and TRBJ1-3, with D unresolved. The germline V gene encodes CDR1 MNHEY and CDR2 SVGAGI. The CDR3 has 13 residues. V was trimmed by 10 bases and J by 3 bases, leaving 13 bases between them. DNA of the CDR3: TGTGCCATCCGTTCAGGAATTGGAAACACCATATATTTT. As protein: CAIRSGIGNTIYF.